The 21 T cell receptor beta chains listed next were all sequenced from one sample in a study of cytomegalovirus exposure and HLA in healthy donors. PCR involved 60 Vbeta and 13 Jbeta primers. TCRdb's table, derived via immunoSEQ multiplex PCR, lists solely in-frame clones and lacks some. The sample records fewer than 250,000 clones, 87% being singletons. The specimen sequenced was PBMCs. All receptors derive from a boy between 2 and 10 years old in good health and CMV-seronegative.

This chain uses TRBV5-4 with TRBJ1-4; 9 positions agree with TRBD1. The CDR3 contains 15 residues. Germline assignment: CDR1 SGHNT and CDR2 YYREEE (reference sequence). Unmatched junction bases numbered 1, after V lost 1 base and J lost 3 bases. CDR3 protein: CASSLWTGANEKLFF. The CDR3 DNA reads TGTGCCAGCAGCTTGTGGACAGGGGCTAATGAAAAACTGTTTTTT.

The chain carries TRBV28 and TRBJ2-1; a weak D match, TRBD1 (6 bases). The CDR3 is 15 amino acids. Germline CDR1 is MDHEN and CDR2 is SYDVKM. V was clipped by 2 bases and J by 1 base, with 9 bases between them. CDR3 in DNA: TGTGCCAGCAGTTTAGGGGGCCCTTCCTACAATGAGCAGTTCTTC. This translates into CASSLGGPSYNEQFF.

The V call is TRBV19, the J call TRBJ2-2; 8 bases match TRBD2. The CDR3 sequence is 17 residues long. Germline V gives CDR1 LNHDA, CDR2 SQIVND (reference sequence). The ends lost 3 bases at V and 6 bases at J; junction bases unmatched: 12. Here the CDR3 reads CASSITLGGGIPGELFF. CDR3 nucleotides: TGTGCCAGTAGTATTACTCTTGGCGGGGGGATTCCCGGGGAGCTGTTTTTT. Variable domain in full (rest from reference TRBV19 and TRBJ2-2): DGGITQSPKYLFRKEGQNVTLSCEQNLNHDAMYWYRQDPGQGLRLIYYSQIVNDFQKGDIAEGYSVSREKKESFPLTVTSAQKNPTAFYLCASSITLGGGIPGELFFGEGSRLTVL.

This clone was counted once. The chain recombines TRBV19 with TRBJ2-1; TRBD2 agrees at 11 bases. The trim removed 6 bases at V and 7 bases at J, leaving 8 bases unmatched. This CDR3 has 15 residues. CDR1 LNHDA and CDR2 SQIVND come from the germline V gene (reference sequence). CDR3 DNA: TGTGCCAGTAGGGACATAGCGGGGGGGCCGAATGAGCAGTTCTTC. It encodes CASRDIAGGPNEQFF.

V is TRBV18 and J is TRBJ1-1; no reliable D call. This CDR3 spans 13 amino acids. Trimming stripped 3 bases from V and 8 bases from J, with 13 bases between. Germline V lookup: CDR1 KGHSH, CDR2 LQKENI. CDR3 DNA: TGTGCCAGCTCACCCATCCCGGGGTGGGAAGCTTTCTTT. Protein product: CASSPIPGWEAFF.

V gene TRBV2 combines with J gene TRBJ2-5; weak D call: TRBD2 (5 bases). CDR3 length equals 10 residues. With 4 bases removed from V and 12 bases from J, the gap between germline ends came to 9 bases. Germline loops: CDR1 SNHLY, CDR2 FYNNEI. In DNA form, the CDR3 reads TGTGCCAGCAGTGTGTCGGGGAAGTACTTC. Protein product: CASSVSGKYF.

The chain joins TRBV27 to TRBJ1-6, with D unresolved. This CDR3 has 16 residues. The germline V gene has CDR1 MNHEY and CDR2 SMNVEV (reference sequence). Trimming stripped 4 bases from V and 0 bases from J, with 10 bases between. The CDR3 reads CASSSGKSSYNSPLHF. Here the CDR3 DNA reads TGTGCCAGCAGTTCGGGGAAGAGCTCCTATAATTCACCCCTCCACTTT.

V is TRBV28 and J is TRBJ2-7; 13 nucleotides agree with TRBD2. CDR3 length: 16 amino acids. Germline CDR1 is MDHEN and CDR2 is SYDVKM. Germline trimming cut 7 bases from V and 6 bases from J; bases unmatched to any gene: 12. CDR3 in amino acids: CASKTPGLAGFGEQYF. CDR3 coding DNA: TGTGCCAGCAAAACCCCGGGACTAGCGGGATTCGGCGAGCAGTACTTC.

The V and J genes are TRBV6-5 and TRBJ2-2, with 7 bases lining up with TRBD1. Trimming cost V 8 bases and J 7 bases; bases outside gene matches: 7. CDR3 length: 13 residues. Per germline, CDR1 MNHEY and CDR2 SVGAGI. CDR3 DNA: TGTGCCAGCGGGCTACAGGGGAACGGGGAGCTGTTTTTT. Translating it yields CASGLQGNGELFF.

The rearrangement uses TRBV27 and TRBJ2-2; tentative D call: TRBD2 (6 bases). V was clipped by 6 bases and J by 1 base, with 12 bases between them. The CDR3 runs 15 residues. Per germline, CDR1 MNHEY and CDR2 SMNVEV (reference sequence). The CDR3 here is CASRGLAKNTGELFF. Here the CDR3 DNA reads TGTGCCAGCAGGGGGCTAGCGAAGAACACCGGGGAGCTGTTTTTT.

This clone turned up a few times. The rearrangement joins TRBV5-6 to TRBJ1-1; D is perhaps TRBD1 (5 bases). Trimming took 0 bases from V and 0 from J, leaving 9 bases between them. The CDR3 has 15 residues. CDR1 is SGHDT and CDR2 is YYEEEE in the germline V gene. This CDR3 is CASSLAPGVNTEAFF. Here the CDR3 DNA reads TGTGCCAGCAGCTTGGCCCCGGGGGTGAACACTGAAGCTTTCTTT.

In this sample, this clone turned up once. The rearrangement joins TRBV2 to TRBJ1-2, with TRBD1 matching 8 bases. CDR1 is SNHLY, CDR2 FYNNEI, per germline. Trimming took 2 bases from V and 3 from J; bases not matched to a gene: 8. The CDR3 is made up of 16 amino acids. The CDR3 reads CASSENLGTGYYGYTF. The CDR3 DNA reads TGTGCCAGCAGTGAAAATTTGGGGACAGGCTACTATGGCTACACCTTC. The full variable domain, in which reference TRBV2 and TRBJ1-2 provide the parts outside the CDR3, is EPEVTQTPSHQVTQMGQEVILRCVPISNHLYFYWYRQILGQKVEFLVSFYNNEISEKSEIFDDQFSVERPDGSNFTLKIRSTKLEDSAMYFCASSENLGTGYYGYTFGSGTRLTVV.

The chain links TRBV9 to TRBJ1-1, with D hard to call. This CDR3 is 14 amino acids long. Trimming took 4 bases from V and 2 from J, leaving 12 bases between them. Germline values: CDR1 SGDLS, CDR2 YYNGEE. This chain's CDR3 is CASSPPAGNTEAFF. The CDR3 DNA follows: TGTGCCAGCAGCCCCCCAGCGGGTAACACTGAAGCTTTCTTT. Looking up the rest from reference TRBV9 and TRBJ1-1 gives the full variable domain: DSGVTQTPKHLITATGQRVTLRCSPRSGDLSVYWYQQSLDQGLQFLIQYYNGEERAKGNILERFSAQQFPDLHSELNLSSLELGDSALYFCASSPPAGNTEAFFGQGTRLTVV.

The chain joins TRBV9 to TRBJ1-1; 9 bases are a match to TRBD1. Unmatched junction bases numbered 18, after V lost 4 bases and J lost 11 bases. The CDR3 is made up of 16 amino acids. Germline CDR1 SGDLS, CDR2 YYNGEE. The CDR3 DNA reads TGTGCCAGCAGCACAAAAGCCGACCGGGACAGGGAGGATGCTTTCTTT. It is translated as CASSTKADRDREDAFF.

The rearrangement joins TRBV5-6 to TRBJ1-5, with 9 bases identical to TRBD1. Per the germline V gene, CDR1 is SGHDT and CDR2 is YYEEEE. J lost 6 bases, V lost 4 bases, and 8 bases had no gene match. The CDR3 is 15 amino acids. CDR3 DNA: TGTGCCAGCAGCCTACGAGGGACAGGGCCTCAGCCCCAGCATTTT. It codes for CASSLRGTGPQPQHF.

For the CDR3, the DNA is TGCAGCGTTGAAGGCGGACAGGGGTACGAGCAGTACTTC. Translating gives CSVEGGQGYEQYF. V is TRBV29-1 and J is TRBJ2-7; 9 bases are a match to TRBD1. This CDR3 comprises 13 residues. Germline values: CDR1 SQVTM, CDR2 ANQGSEA. With 1 base clipped from V and 4 bases from J, the junction kept 2 bases outside the gene matches.

This clone showed up just a few times. The chain recombines TRBV11-2 with TRBJ2-1; TRBD2 matches 8 bases. Unmatched junction bases numbered 13, after V lost 5 bases and J lost 4 bases. Germline V CDR1 and CDR2: SGHAT, FQNNGV. This CDR3 is built from 17 residues. This CDR3 is CASSPNPAGGMYNEQFF. CDR3 DNA: TGTGCCAGCAGCCCAAACCCGGCGGGAGGAATGTACAATGAGCAGTTCTTC.

This clone has a single count. This chain connects TRBV19 to TRBJ2-2; TRBD2 matches 8 bases. From germline, CDR1 is LNHDA and CDR2 SQIVND (reference sequence). The V gene end was trimmed by 3 bases and the J gene end by 6 bases; junction bases not matched to a gene: 12. This CDR3 contains 17 residues. As DNA, the CDR3 is TGTGCCAGTAGTATCGCTCCGGGACTAGGGTCGCCCGGGGAGCTGTTTTTT. This translates into CASSIAPGLGSPGELFF.

The chain uses TRBV6-1 and TRBJ2-5, with TRBD2 matching over 7 bases. Germline V gives CDR1 MNHNS, CDR2 SASEGT. CDR3 size: 14 residues. J was trimmed by 1 base and V by 7 bases; bases with no gene match: 6. CDR3 in amino acids: CASIDTSVQETQYF. CDR3 coding DNA: TGTGCCAGCATTGACACTAGCGTCCAAGAGACCCAGTACTTC.

This clone was observed a handful of times. V gene TRBV5-4 combines with J gene TRBJ1-1; no clear D gene. V lost 1 base and J 1 base, leaving 11 bases between the germline ends. Germline-derived CDR1 and CDR2 are SGHNT and YYREEE (reference sequence). This CDR3 has 15 amino acids. The CDR3 region is CASSLSSAENTEAFF. The DNA of the CDR3 is TGTGCCAGCAGCTTGAGTTCGGCGGAGAACACTGAAGCTTTCTTT.

This sequence joins TRBV4-1 and TRBJ2-7; D is unclear. Germline assignment: CDR1 MGHRA and CDR2 YSYEKL. V gave up 4 bases and J gave up 3 bases, with 16 bases separating them. This CDR3 contains 15 residues. CDR3 sequence: CASSPESLVGYEQYF. The CDR3, as DNA: TGCGCCAGCAGCCCTGAGAGCCTAGTAGGCTACGAGCAGTACTTC.